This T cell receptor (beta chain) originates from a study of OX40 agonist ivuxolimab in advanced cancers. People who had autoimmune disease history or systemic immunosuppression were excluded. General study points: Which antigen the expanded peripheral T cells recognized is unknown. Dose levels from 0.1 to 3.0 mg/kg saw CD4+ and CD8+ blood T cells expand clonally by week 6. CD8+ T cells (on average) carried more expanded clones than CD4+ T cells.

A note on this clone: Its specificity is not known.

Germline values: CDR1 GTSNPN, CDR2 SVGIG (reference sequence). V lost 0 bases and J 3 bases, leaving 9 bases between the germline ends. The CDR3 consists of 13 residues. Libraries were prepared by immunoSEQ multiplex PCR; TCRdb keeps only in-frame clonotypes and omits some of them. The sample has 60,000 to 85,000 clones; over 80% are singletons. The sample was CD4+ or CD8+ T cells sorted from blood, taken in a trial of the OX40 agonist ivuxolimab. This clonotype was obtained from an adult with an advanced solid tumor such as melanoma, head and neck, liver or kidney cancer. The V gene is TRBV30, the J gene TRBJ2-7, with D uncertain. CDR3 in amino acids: CAWSVIGRYEQYF. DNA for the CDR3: TGTGCCTGGAGTGTAATCGGCCGCTACGAGCAGTACTTC.